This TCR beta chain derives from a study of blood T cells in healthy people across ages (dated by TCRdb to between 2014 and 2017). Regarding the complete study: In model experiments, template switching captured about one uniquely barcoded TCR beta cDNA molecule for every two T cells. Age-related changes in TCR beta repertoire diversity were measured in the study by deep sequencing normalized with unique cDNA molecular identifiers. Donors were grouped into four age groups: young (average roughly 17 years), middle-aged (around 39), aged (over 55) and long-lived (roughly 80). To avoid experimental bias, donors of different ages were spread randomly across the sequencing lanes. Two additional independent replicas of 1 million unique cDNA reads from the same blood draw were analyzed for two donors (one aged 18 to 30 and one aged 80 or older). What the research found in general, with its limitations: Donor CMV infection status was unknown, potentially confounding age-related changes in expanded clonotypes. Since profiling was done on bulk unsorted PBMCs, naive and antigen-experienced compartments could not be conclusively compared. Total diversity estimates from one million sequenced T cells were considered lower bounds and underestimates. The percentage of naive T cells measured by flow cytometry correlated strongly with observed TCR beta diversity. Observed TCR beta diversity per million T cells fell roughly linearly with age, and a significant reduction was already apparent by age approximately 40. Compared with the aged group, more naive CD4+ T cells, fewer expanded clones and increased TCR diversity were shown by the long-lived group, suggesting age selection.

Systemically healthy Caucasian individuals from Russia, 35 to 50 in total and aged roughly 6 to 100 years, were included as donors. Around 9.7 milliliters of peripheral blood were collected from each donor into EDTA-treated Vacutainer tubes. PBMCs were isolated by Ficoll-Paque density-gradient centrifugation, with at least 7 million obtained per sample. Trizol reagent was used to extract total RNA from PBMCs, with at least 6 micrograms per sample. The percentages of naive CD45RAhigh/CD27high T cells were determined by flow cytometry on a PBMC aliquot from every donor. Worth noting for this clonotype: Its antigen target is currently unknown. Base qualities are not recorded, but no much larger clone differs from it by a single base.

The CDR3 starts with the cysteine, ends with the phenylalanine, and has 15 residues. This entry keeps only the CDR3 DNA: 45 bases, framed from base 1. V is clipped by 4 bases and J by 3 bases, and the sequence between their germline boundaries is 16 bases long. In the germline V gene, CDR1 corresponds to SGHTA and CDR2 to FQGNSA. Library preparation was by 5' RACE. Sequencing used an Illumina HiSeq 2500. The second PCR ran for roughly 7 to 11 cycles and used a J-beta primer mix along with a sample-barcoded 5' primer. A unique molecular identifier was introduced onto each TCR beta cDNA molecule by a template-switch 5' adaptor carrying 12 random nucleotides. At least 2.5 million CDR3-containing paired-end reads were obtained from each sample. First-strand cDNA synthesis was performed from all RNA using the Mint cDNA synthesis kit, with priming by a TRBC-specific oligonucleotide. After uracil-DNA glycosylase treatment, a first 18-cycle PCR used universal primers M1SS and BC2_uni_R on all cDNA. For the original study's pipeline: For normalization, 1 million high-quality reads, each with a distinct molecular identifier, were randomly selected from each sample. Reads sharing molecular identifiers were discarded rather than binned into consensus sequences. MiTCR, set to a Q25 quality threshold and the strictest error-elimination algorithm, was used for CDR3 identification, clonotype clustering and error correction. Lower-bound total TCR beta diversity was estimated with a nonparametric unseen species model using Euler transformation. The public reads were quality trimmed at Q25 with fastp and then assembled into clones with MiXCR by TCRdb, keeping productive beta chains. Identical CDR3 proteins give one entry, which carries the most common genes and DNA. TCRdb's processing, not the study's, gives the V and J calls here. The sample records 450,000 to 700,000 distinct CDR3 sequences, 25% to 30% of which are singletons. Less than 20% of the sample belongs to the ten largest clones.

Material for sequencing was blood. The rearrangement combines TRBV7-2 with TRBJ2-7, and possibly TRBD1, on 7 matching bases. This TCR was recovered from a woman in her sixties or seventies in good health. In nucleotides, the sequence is TGTGCCAGCAGCTATCAGGGGGGATGGGTCTACGAGCAGTACTTC. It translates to CASSYQGGWVYEQYF.